This TCR beta chain was recovered during a study of cytomegalovirus exposure and HLA in healthy donors. Use of 60 Vbeta and 13 Jbeta primers characterized the PCR. Assay: immunoSEQ multiplex PCR; the TCRdb copy retains only in-frame clones and omits some. The sample has under 200,000 clones; roughly 76% are singletons. A remark on this clone: Its antigen is unidentified.

V dropped 5 bases and J dropped 2 bases, with 15 bases sitting between them. The germline V gene has CDR1 SGHTA and CDR2 FQGTGA. The CDR3 contains 15 residues. General study results and limits: As a later analysis showed, a missense DCLRE1C variant was linked to trimming of TCR beta V- and J-genes.

This chain joins TRBV7-3 and TRBJ1-2; D is unresolved. Source material: PBMCs. This receptor was identified in a man aged 40-50 years in good health and CMV-seropositive. The CDR3 loop is CASSPRGGGNYGYTF. DNA of the CDR3: TGTGCCAGCAGCCCCCGGGGAGGTGGGAACTATGGCTACACCTTC.